These T cell receptor beta chains were read from a single sample in a study of blood T cell repertoires in COVID-19. The method was immunoSEQ multiplex PCR; TCRdb's version includes in-frame clones alone and lacks a portion of them. This sample carries about 37,000 clones, more than 75% of them seen once, and the ten largest clones take roughly 44%. Source material: peripheral blood. The receptor source for this set is a human donor in a cohort sampled during active COVID-19. The CDR3 runs from the conserved cysteine through the conserved F or W. Each record gives: D gene, J gene, clone size, V gene, CDR3 protein, CDR3 DNA. A D gene is named only where the DNA matches it firmly. Clone size appears in some rows only: once, few, many, or a class for an expanded clone.

d_call: TRBD1; j_call: TRBJ1-3; clone_size: .; v_call: TRBV28; cdr3_aa: CASSLSTGQENSGNTIYF; cdr3_nt: TGTGCCAGCAGTTTATCCACGGGACAGGAGAACTCTGGAAACACCATATATTTT
d_call: TRBD2; j_call: TRBJ2-5; clone_size: .; v_call: TRBV6-6; cdr3_aa: CASSLAGGRETQYF; cdr3_nt: TGTGCCAGCAGTTTAGCGGGGGGGCGGGAGACCCAGTACTTC
d_call: TRBD1; j_call: TRBJ2-6; clone_size: .; v_call: TRBV6-6; cdr3_aa: CASSRQGYNVLTF; cdr3_nt: TGTGCCAGCAGCCGACAGGGTTACAACGTCCTGACTTTC
d_call: TRBD1; j_call: TRBJ2-3; clone_size: .; v_call: TRBV27; cdr3_aa: CASGTANTDTQYF; cdr3_nt: TGTGCCTCCGGGACAGCCAACACAGATACGCAGTATTTT
d_call: TRBD2; j_call: TRBJ2-3; clone_size: .; v_call: TRBV5-5; cdr3_aa: CASSWGGAGRTDTQYF; cdr3_nt: TGTGCCAGCAGCTGGGGGGGAGCGGGGCGCACAGATACGCAGTATTTT
d_call: TRBD1; j_call: TRBJ1-5; clone_size: .; v_call: TRBV19; cdr3_aa: CASSIAQPGTASNQPQHF; cdr3_nt: TGTGCCAGTAGTATAGCACAACCCGGGACAGCAAGCAATCAGCCCCAGCATTTT
d_call: .; j_call: TRBJ1-5; clone_size: once; v_call: TRBV10-2; cdr3_aa: CASSGGGSNQPQHF; cdr3_nt: TGCGCCAGCAGTGGTGGCGGTAGCAATCAGCCCCAGCATTTT
d_call: TRBD2; j_call: TRBJ2-3; clone_size: .; v_call: TRBV6-6; cdr3_aa: CASSPQRGGWFLSDTQYF; cdr3_nt: TGTGCCAGCAGTCCTCAGCGGGGGGGGTGGTTTTTATCAGATACGCAGTATTTT
d_call: TRBD2; j_call: TRBJ2-5; clone_size: once; v_call: TRBV11-2; cdr3_aa: CASSLFRTSGGVETQYF; cdr3_nt: TGTGCCAGCAGCTTATTCCGGACTAGCGGGGGAGTAGAGACCCAGTACTTC
d_call: .; j_call: TRBJ1-3; clone_size: .; v_call: TRBV18; cdr3_aa: CASSPDPTGAIYF; cdr3_nt: TGTGCCAGCTCACCAGATCCGACTGGCGCCATATATTTT
d_call: TRBD1; j_call: TRBJ1-5; clone_size: once; v_call: TRBV7-9; cdr3_aa: CASKTGGGEPQHF; cdr3_nt: TGTGCCAGCAAGACAGGGGGCGGGGAGCCCCAGCATTTT
d_call: .; j_call: TRBJ2-7; clone_size: .; v_call: TRBV29-1; cdr3_aa: CSALVGSGASEQYF; cdr3_nt: TGCAGCGCTCTTGTAGGCTCGGGAGCCTCCGAGCAGTACTTC
d_call: TRBD2; j_call: TRBJ2-5; clone_size: .; v_call: TRBV9; cdr3_aa: CASSVGSGGARETQYF; cdr3_nt: TGTGCCAGCAGCGTAGGAAGCGGGGGGGCCCGAGAGACCCAGTACTTC
d_call: TRBD1; j_call: TRBJ2-5; clone_size: .; v_call: TRBV7-8; cdr3_aa: CASSLVGTGRQETQYF; cdr3_nt: TGTGCCAGCAGCTTAGTCGGGACAGGGCGGCAAGAGACCCAGTACTTC
d_call: .; j_call: TRBJ2-7; clone_size: .; v_call: TRBV4-3; cdr3_aa: CASSQDRGAYEQYF; cdr3_nt: TGCGCCAGCAGCCAAGATCGGGGTGCCTACGAGCAGTACTTC
d_call: .; j_call: TRBJ2-7; clone_size: .; v_call: TRBV27; cdr3_aa: CASSLKSGSSYEQYF; cdr3_nt: TGTGCCAGCAGCCTAAAAAGCGGAAGCTCCTACGAGCAGTACTTC
d_call: TRBD1; j_call: TRBJ2-2; clone_size: .; v_call: TRBV19; cdr3_aa: CASNHRGLHTGELFF; cdr3_nt: TGTGCCAGTAATCACAGGGGGCTCCACACCGGGGAGCTGTTTTTT
d_call: TRBD2; j_call: TRBJ2-1; clone_size: .; v_call: TRBV6-6; cdr3_aa: CASSRALRGGTNEQFF; cdr3_nt: TGTGCCAGCAGTCGAGCTTTGCGGGGGGGCACGAATGAGCAGTTCTTC
d_call: .; j_call: TRBJ1-4; clone_size: .; v_call: TRBV5-1; cdr3_aa: CASSLDGENEKLFF; cdr3_nt: TGCGCCAGCAGCTTGGACGGGGAGAATGAAAAACTGTTTTTT
d_call: .; j_call: TRBJ1-5; clone_size: .; v_call: TRBV5-6; cdr3_aa: CASSLWGPNGPQHF; cdr3_nt: TGTGCCAGCAGCTTGTGGGGGCCGAATGGACCCCAGCATTTT
d_call: .; j_call: TRBJ1-6; clone_size: few; v_call: TRBV3-1/TRBV3-2; cdr3_aa: CASSPATTYNSPLHF; cdr3_nt: TGTGCCAGCAGCCCGGCGACAACTTATAATTCACCCCTCCACTTT
d_call: .; j_call: TRBJ2-7; clone_size: .; v_call: TRBV6-5; cdr3_aa: CASRAGLEQYF; cdr3_nt: TGTGCCAGCAGGGCAGGATTAGAGCAGTACTTC
d_call: TRBD2; j_call: TRBJ2-2; clone_size: .; v_call: TRBV18; cdr3_aa: CASSSLAGQPNTGELFF; cdr3_nt: TGTGCCAGCTCATCCCTAGCGGGACAACCGAACACCGGGGAGCTGTTTTTT
d_call: .; j_call: TRBJ2-5; clone_size: .; v_call: TRBV5-1; cdr3_aa: CASSLTGNQETQYF; cdr3_nt: TGCGCCAGCAGCTTGACAGGGAACCAAGAGACCCAGTACTTC
d_call: .; j_call: TRBJ2-3; clone_size: .; v_call: TRBV5-1; cdr3_aa: CASRQGGLTDTQYF; cdr3_nt: TGCGCCAGCAGGCAAGGGGGTCTCACAGATACGCAGTATTTT
d_call: .; j_call: TRBJ1-2; clone_size: .; v_call: TRBV2; cdr3_aa: CASSDTRIYGYTF; cdr3_nt: TGTGCCAGCAGTGATACCAGGATCTATGGCTACACCTTC
d_call: .; j_call: TRBJ2-3; clone_size: .; v_call: TRBV7-9; cdr3_aa: CASSERRLDTQYF; cdr3_nt: TGTGCCAGCAGCGAGCGGCGGCTAGATACGCAGTATTTT
d_call: .; j_call: TRBJ1-1; clone_size: .; v_call: TRBV28; cdr3_aa: CASSFTPGVTEAFF; cdr3_nt: TGTGCCAGCAGTTTCACCCCGGGTGTCACTGAAGCTTTCTTT